This TCR beta chain originates from a study of blood T cell repertoires in COVID-19. In the study overall: Donors in the United States, Italy and Spain gave samples during acute or convalescent COVID-19. Sources were T cells, B-cell-depleted T cells, or PBMCs; the material itself was cDNA or gDNA.

The V gene's germline CDR1 is SEHNR and CDR2 FQNEAQ (reference sequence). CDR3 size: 14 residues. Between the trimmed V and J ends, which lost 6 bases and 4 bases, there was a span of 14 bases. Original processing notes: Amplifying reference gene primers gave estimates of nucleated cell counts. The data were produced by immunoSEQ multiplex PCR, yet TCRdb's version contains in-frame clones alone and is incomplete. Clone size and V and J calls were adopted from that table, with D and trimming inferred from the DNA. The repertoire has about 140,000 clones, about 85% of them found once; the top ten carry 2.6%.

The rearrangement joins TRBV7-9 to TRBJ2-3; D is perhaps TRBD1 (5 bases). The source of this sequence is a human donor with acute or convalescent COVID-19. The donor label of this sample is uncertain. Material for sequencing was peripheral blood. DNA of the CDR3: TGTGCCAGCAGTTTCCAGGGATCGCCAGATACGCAGTATTTT. It codes for CASSFQGSPDTQYF.